The 25 T cell receptor beta chains listed next were all sequenced from one sample in a study of blood T cell repertoires in COVID-19. Repertoires were generated with immunoSEQ multiplex PCR, while TCRdb's copy carries only in-frame clones and drops some. Of 200,000 to 250,000 clones in the sample, approximately 85% were seen once. Material for sequencing was PBMCs or T cells enriched from blood (not recorded which). Receptor source: a woman aged 50 to 60 who had recovered from COVID-19.

This clone has just a few counts. This rearrangement joins TRBV7-9 to TRBJ1-1; D unresolved. CDR3 size: 12 residues. V lost 5 bases, J lost 4 bases, and 8 bases lay in between. CDR1 and CDR2 (germline): SEHNR, FQNEAQ (reference sequence). The CDR3 spells CASSRGSTEAFF. CDR3 nucleotides: TGTGCCAGCAGCCGAGGTTCCACTGAAGCTTTCTTT.

The table lists this clone with many counts. The J gene is TRBJ1-3, the V gene TRBV15; no definite D call. The V and J ends lost 5 bases and 1 base respectively, with 15 bases between them. The germline CDR1 and CDR2 sequences are LNHNV and YYDKDF (reference sequence). CDR3 length: 16 amino acids. The CDR3 region has the DNA TGTGCCACCAGCCTAGTGTTAACTGGGTCTGGAAACACCATATATTTT. Protein product: CATSLVLTGSGNTIYF.

V usage is TRBV29-1 and J usage is TRBJ1-2, with TRBD1 matching over 8 bases. The CDR3 contains 12 residues. Per germline, CDR1 SQVTM and CDR2 ANQGSEA. V was pared by 6 bases and J by 5 bases, with 5 bases of the junction left unmatched. CDR3: CSVDREWYGYTF. CDR3 nucleotide sequence: TGCAGCGTGGACAGGGAGTGGTATGGCTACACCTTC.

The chain couples TRBV9 to TRBJ2-1, with 8 bases matching TRBD2. V dropped 4 bases and J dropped 4; count of bases not matched to a gene: 7. CDR1 is SGDLS and CDR2 is YYNGEE in the germline V gene. This CDR3 has 15 residues. The CDR3 coding sequence is TGTGCCAGCAGCTCTCGGGGGGGCTTGTACAATGAGCAGTTCTTC. It encodes CASSSRGGLYNEQFF.

The V and J genes are TRBV7-2 and TRBJ2-5; D unclear. CDR3 length: 15 amino acids. The V end was cut by 5 bases, the J end by 2 bases, with 15 bases between. Per germline, CDR1 SGHTA and CDR2 FQGNSA. As DNA, the CDR3 is TGTGCCAGCAGCCCAAGACCGACAAATCAAGAGACCCAGTACTTC. Amino acids: CASSPRPTNQETQYF.

The chain is built from TRBV19 and TRBJ1-1, with no clear D. Germline V gives CDR1 LNHDA, CDR2 SQIVND (reference sequence). The CDR3 sequence is 14 residues long. V gave up 3 bases and J gave up 1 base, with 9 bases separating them. The CDR3 loop is CASSIAFQNTEAFF. The CDR3 DNA reads TGTGCCAGTAGTATCGCGTTTCAGAACACTGAAGCTTTCTTT.

This chain links TRBV19 with TRBJ2-1; TRBD1 matches 8 bases. Trimming at V came to 10 bases and at J to 4 bases, leaving 9 bases not matched to a gene. CDR3 length: 14 amino acids. Germline V gene sequence: CDR1 LNHDA, CDR2 SQIVND (reference sequence). CDR3 nucleotide sequence: TGTGCCAACCCGACAGGGGCGAGATACAATGAGCAGTTCTTC. It translates to CANPTGARYNEQFF.

The V gene is TRBV29-1, the J gene TRBJ2-1; unclear D gene. This CDR3 contains 13 residues. The germline V gene encodes CDR1 SQVTM and CDR2 ANQGSEA. V lost 4 bases and J 3 bases, leaving 10 bases between the germline ends. CDR3 loop: CSVARIDYNEQFF. DNA for the CDR3: TGCAGCGTTGCGCGGATTGACTACAATGAGCAGTTCTTC.

This chain links TRBV2 with TRBJ1-1; a possible D gene is TRBD1 (5 bases). Trimming removed 7 bases from V and 4 bases from J, with 22 bases in between. The germline V gene encodes CDR1 SNHLY and CDR2 FYNNEI. The CDR3 consists of 16 residues. The CDR3 DNA is TGTGCCAGCAAGGGAGCGGGACCCAAAGAGGGCACTGAAGCTTTCTTT. Its translation: CASKGAGPKEGTEAFF.

The chain couples TRBV2 to TRBJ2-7; D not resolved. The CDR3 contains 12 residues. Germline V gene data show CDR1 as SNHLY and CDR2 as FYNNEI. V lost 3 bases and J 4 bases, leaving 7 bases between the germline ends. CDR3 coding DNA: TGTGCCAGCAGTGAGTCAGAATACGAGCAGTACTTC. Amino acids: CASSESEYEQYF.

V usage is TRBV6-6 and J usage is TRBJ2-7, with 9 bases lining up with TRBD2. V shed 6 bases, J shed 2 bases, and the junction held 5 bases outside the gene matches. The V gene's germline CDR1 is MNHNY and CDR2 SVGAGI (reference sequence). The CDR3 runs to 14 residues. The CDR3 loop reads CASRALAGPYEQYF. The CDR3 bases are TGTGCCAGCAGGGCACTAGCGGGCCCCTACGAGCAGTACTTC.

CDR3 loop: CSAKKPETQYF. DNA of the CDR3: TGCAGTGCTAAGAAGCCGGAGACCCAGTACTTC. The rearrangement joins TRBV20-1 to TRBJ2-5, with D unclear. There are 11 residues in the CDR3. Germline values: CDR1 DFQATT, CDR2 SNEGSKA (reference sequence). V dropped 4 bases and J dropped 5 bases, with 8 bases sitting between them.

The gene calls are TRBV6-5 and TRBJ1-4; 8 bases fit TRBD1. This CDR3 comprises 14 residues. Germline lookup yields CDR1 MNHEY and CDR2 SVGAGI. V lost 4 bases, J lost 2 bases, and 0 bases stayed unmatched. The CDR3 region has the DNA TGTGCCAGCAGTTGGACAGGGACTAATGAAAAACTGTTTTTT. It translates to CASSWTGTNEKLFF.

The genes are TRBV7-9 and TRBJ2-6, with a possible D match to TRBD2 (5 bases). The CDR3 spans 15 residues. The V and J ends lost 4 bases and 0 bases respectively, with 7 bases between them. Germline values: CDR1 SEHNR, CDR2 FQNEAQ (reference sequence). CDR3 DNA sequence: TGTGCCAGCAGCTCTAGCAACTCTGGGGCCAACGTCCTGACTTTC. This translates into CASSSSNSGANVLTF. Full variable domain (rest looked up from reference TRBV7-9 and TRBJ2-6): DTGVSQNPRHKITKRGQNVTFRCDPISEHNRLYWYRQTLGQGPEFLTYFQNEAQLEKSRLLSDRFSAERPKGSFSTLEIQRTEQGDSAMYLCASSSSNSGANVLTFGAGSRLTVL.

The chain has TRBV5-4 and TRBJ2-5; tentative D call: TRBD2 (5 bases). Trimming took off 3 bases at V and 2 bases at J, with 20 bases between the two ends. Germline V gene data show CDR1 as SGHNT and CDR2 as YYREEE (reference sequence). The CDR3 spans 17 residues. CDR3 protein: CASSSRAQSIWQETQYF. The CDR3 DNA reads as TGTGCCAGCAGCTCGCGGGCCCAGTCGATTTGGCAAGAGACCCAGTACTTC.

The chain carries TRBV19 and TRBJ2-1; 9 nucleotides align to TRBD1. The CDR3 totals 16 residues. V shed 4 bases, J shed 3 bases, and the junction held 7 bases outside the gene matches. The germline V gene has CDR1 LNHDA and CDR2 SQIVND (reference sequence). This chain's CDR3 is CASSTYGTGSYNEQFF. The CDR3 nucleotides read TGTGCCAGTAGTACATACGGGACAGGGAGCTACAATGAGCAGTTCTTC.

This rearrangement joins TRBV5-5 to TRBJ1-1, with 9 bases aligning to TRBD1. The V and J ends lost 3 bases and 1 base, in that order; junction bases with no gene match: 1. Germline V gives CDR1 SGHKS, CDR2 YYEKEE (reference sequence). The CDR3 has 14 residues. Here the CDR3 reads CASSWGQGNTEAFF. The DNA of the CDR3 is TGTGCCAGCAGCTGGGGACAGGGGAACACTGAAGCTTTCTTT.

The V call is TRBV7-9, the J call TRBJ1-2; TRBD1 is a possible D gene (5 bases). CDR3 size: 14 residues. CDR1 and CDR2 from the germline V gene are SEHNR and FQNEAQ (reference sequence). V was pared by 6 bases and J by 1 base, with 12 bases between. CDR3 sequence (DNA): TGTGCCAGCAGTCGACAGAGCCTTAACTATGGCTACACCTTC. Protein sequence: CASSRQSLNYGYTF. Supplemented by reference TRBV7-9 and TRBJ1-2, the full variable domain reads DTGVSQNPRHKITKRGQNVTFRCDPISEHNRLYWYRQTLGQGPEFLTYFQNEAQLEKSRLLSDRFSAERPKGSFSTLEIQRTEQGDSAMYLCASSRQSLNYGYTFGSGTRLTVV.

The rearrangement joins TRBV11-3 to TRBJ1-2; 7 bases are shared with TRBD1. The CDR3 has 15 residues. The J segment lost 2 bases and the V segment lost 1 base, leaving 4 bases of the junction unmatched. From germline, CDR1 is SGHNT and CDR2 YENEEA. CDR3 region: CASSLGQGPNYGYTF. In DNA, the CDR3 is TGTGCCAGCAGCTTAGGACAGGGACCCAACTATGGCTACACCTTC.

V and J are TRBV4-1 and TRBJ1-2; unclear D gene. Trimming removed 0 bases at V and 0 bases at J, with 11 bases between. The CDR3 is 16 amino acids. Germline values: CDR1 MGHRA, CDR2 YSYEKL. In nucleotides, the CDR3 is TGCGCCAGCAGCCAAGAGGTGACAATGCCTAACTATGGCTACACCTTC. As protein: CASSQEVTMPNYGYTF.

This chain uses TRBV2 with TRBJ1-1, with TRBD1 matching 7 bases. After removal of 2 bases from V and 1 base from J, the junction contained 7 bases not matched to a gene. Germline V CDR1 and CDR2: SNHLY, FYNNEI. The CDR3 runs 16 residues. CDR3: CASSEILAGGNTEAFF. DNA of the CDR3: TGTGCCAGCAGTGAAATTTTGGCAGGGGGGAACACTGAAGCTTTCTTT.

The chain has TRBV5-6 and TRBJ1-2; D uncertain. CDR1 is SGHDT, CDR2 YYEEEE, per germline. The length of the CDR3 is 13 residues. V dropped 5 bases and J dropped 8 bases, with 16 bases sitting between them. CDR3 bases: TGTGCCAGCAGAAGGAGGGCTACAAGGGGCTACACCTTC. Translation: CASRRRATRGYTF.

The gene calls are TRBV7-6 and TRBJ2-2; 12 nucleotides line up with TRBD2. The ends lost 2 bases at V and 7 bases at J; junction bases unmatched: 5. Germline CDR1 is SGHVS and CDR2 is FNYEAQ. The length of the CDR3 is 16 residues. In nucleotides, the CDR3 is TGTGCCAGCAGCTTATTGGGACTAGCGGGTGTCGGGGAGCTGTTTTTT. Residues: CASSLLGLAGVGELFF.

The chain joins TRBV15 to TRBJ1-4; 7 bases align to TRBD1. V was clipped by 8 bases and J by 11 bases; unmatched bases: 14. The CDR3 contains 14 residues. The germline V gene encodes CDR1 LNHNV and CDR2 YYDKDF (reference sequence). The CDR3 loop is CATGEGQGVKKLFF. CDR3 nucleotides: TGTGCCACCGGTGAGGGGCAGGGGGTTAAGAAACTGTTTTTT.

The V call is TRBV7-8, the J call TRBJ1-1; maybe TRBD1 (6 bases). Trimming took off 8 bases at V and 4 bases at J, with 14 bases between the two ends. Germline lookup yields CDR1 SGHVS and CDR2 FQNEAQ. The CDR3 totals 13 residues. This chain's CDR3 is CASGVGGATEAFF. Here the CDR3 DNA reads TGTGCCAGCGGGGTAGGGGGGGCCACTGAAGCTTTCTTT.